Described below is a single T cell receptor (beta chain) sequence and its context. What this receptor recognizes is not known. The record has no base qualities; no much larger clone is one base away. Every donor in the study was a healthy Caucasian. Three unrelated non-twin adults were also sequenced: a male aged 18 to 30, a male aged 50 to 60 and a female aged 50 to 60. Miltenyi CD45RO+ enrichment and human naive T-cell isolation kits were used to isolate memory (CD45RO+) and naive T cells from PBMC. The data originate from a study of identical twins (dated by TCRdb to the mid-2010s). About the investigation overall: To test whether fetal clonotypes persist, the study used deep sequencing on TCR alpha and beta repertoires from monozygotic twins, unrelated adults of various ages, and cord blood. Replicate twin experiments were performed at different times using different library preparation protocols to rule out contamination.

The CDR3 goes from the cysteine to the phenylalanine over 15 residues. Here the CDR3 DNA is all that survives: 45 bases in frame from base 1. V is reduced by 0 bases and J by 4 bases, leaving a spacing of 10 bases between them. Taken from the germline V gene (reference sequence), the CDR1 and CDR2 loops are LNHDA and SQIVND. The paper as a whole reports these results and caveats: The excess sharing between twins in beta out-of-frame sequences was weaker because fewer shared sequences reduced the signal-to-noise ratio. Out-of-frame TCR alpha sharing in monozygotic twins was systematically underestimated by recombination models, whereas sharing between unrelated individuals was in agreement with the recombination models. Compared with coincidental sharing between unrelated individuals, out-of-frame TCR alpha sequences shared between twins had an excess of sequences with low generation probability. Because the same donors could not be followed over many years, the conclusions depended on cross-sectional statistical analysis. Zero-insertion analyses could be partly confounded by invariant T cells such as MAIT and iNKT, though diverse VJ usage argued against such confounding for most clonotypes. Fewer insertions were carried by abundant cord blood beta clonotypes, a similar but weaker trend appeared in young adult naive repertoires, and no such trend appeared in memory repertoires.

Library preparation used 5' RACE. Sequencing was performed on an Illumina HiSeq 2000. Template switching added a universal primer binding site, and the final cDNA carried a unique molecular identifier that allowed TCR cDNA molecules to be counted accurately. Specific primers in the conserved constant-segment region were used to synthesize first-strand cDNA for TCR alpha and beta chains. To control for contamination, each cDNA library was double barcoded with a SMART-Mk sample barcode plus Illumina barcodes. TruSeq adapter sequences and Illumina sample barcodes were added in two successive PCR steps. The TCR alpha and beta cDNA libraries were sequenced on the Illumina HiSeq platform using custom primers. As for the authors' bioinformatics: Unique molecular identifiers were extracted from raw reads with MiGEC, and CDR3 positions were determined with MiXCR. For each individual, recombination models were inferred using an EM algorithm with the repgenHMM and IGoR tools. Shared clonotypes were analyzed with the tcR package in R, and sharing was normalized by the product of cloneset sizes. To study raw recombination free of thymic and clonal selection effects, out-of-frame nonproductive sequences were analyzed. The public reads were run again by TCRdb, first through fastp at Q25 and then through MiXCR, and only productive beta chains were kept. Rows with a matching CDR3 protein are joined into one entry that keeps the most common DNA and genes. The V and J calls and clone size are TCRdb's, not the authors'. The sample table holds roughly 710,000 distinct CDR3 sequences, of which 5.5% to 6.5% were seen once. The biggest ten clones account for around 1.7% of the sample.

The sequence is built from TRBV19 and TRBJ2-1; the D gene cannot be named for sure. The sequenced material came from naive T cells sorted from blood. Per the publication, the cell subset or site label means: cells isolated with a human naive T-cell isolation kit. This sequence was found in a man younger than 35 in good health. CDR3 protein: CASSIEGNRYNEQFF. In nucleotides, the sequence is TGTGCCAGTAGTATAGAAGGGAATCGATACAATGAGCAGTTCTTC.